This TCR beta chain was sequenced during a study of Ad26.COV2.S vaccination and SARS-CoV-2 variants. Study at large: Donor had been placed in the Ad26.COV2.S arm of the COV1001 trial.

Specified treatment: over 15 received Ad26.COV2.S at low or high dose, single or two shots; about 5 received placebo; per-sample allocation not given. Specimens were obtained on day 63 following the first vaccine or placebo injection. Data came from immunoSEQ multiplex PCR; TCRdb stores just in-frame clones and leaves some out. The top ten clones hold 3.6% of a sample with roughly 420,000 clones, 70% to 90% of them seen once. V was clipped by 0 bases and J by 9 bases, with 9 bases between them. The CDR3 runs to 13 residues. The germline gives CDR1 MGHRA, CDR2 YSYEKL. The chain is built from TRBV4-1 and TRBJ2-1; D is undetermined. The sequenced sample was peripheral blood, obtained in a trial of Ad26.COV2.S vaccine versus placebo. The receptor comes from a person aged 18 to 59 who received the Ad26.COV2.S COVID-19 vaccine or a placebo. CDR3 coding DNA: TGCGCCAGCAGCCAAGATAATAGATTTGAGCAGTTCTTC. This translates into CASSQDNRFEQFF.